This is a list of T cell receptor beta chains from one sample in a study of tumor and adjacent non-tumor tissue in lung cancer. TCRdb called the multiplex PCR reads again in MiXCR, with one record for every CDR3 protein. The sample has tens of thousands of distinct CDR3 sequences; 73% are singletons. Sequencing was performed on lung tumor tissue. These receptors came from a man in his 60s with non-small cell lung cancer. Each CDR3 is given with its conserved first and last residue. The order of the fields is V gene, J gene, D gene, clone size, CDR3 protein, CDR3 DNA. D genes are given only for firm matches. Rows may omit the clone size; those that give it use once, few, many or a size class.

V: TRBV20-1
J: TRBJ2-1
D: TRBD2
size: .
CDR3: CSARGPSGILNEQIF
DNA: TGCAGTGCCAGAGGGCCCAGCGGGATTTTGAATGAGCAGATCTTC

V: TRBV5-4
J: TRBJ2-1
D: TRBD2
size: .
CDR3: CTSSLIVGGPYNEQFF
DNA: TGTACCAGCAGCCTAATAGTGGGAGGGCCCTACAATGAGCAGTTCTTC

V: TRBV29-1
J: TRBJ1-1
D: .
size: medium-sized
CDR3: CSVEAGNTEAFF
DNA: TGCAGCGTTGAAGCAGGGAACACTGAAGCTTTCTTT

V: TRBV20-1
J: TRBJ2-1
D: .
size: .
CDR3: CSATSSLVETYNDQFF
DNA: TGCAGTGCTACCTCCTCGCTAGTGGAGACCTACAATGATCAGTTCTTC

V: TRBV29-1
J: TRBJ2-1
D: .
size: .
CDR3: CSVYTYNEQFF
DNA: TGCAGCGTGTACACTTATAATGAGCAGTTCTTC

V: TRBV12-3/TRBV12-4
J: TRBJ2-7
D: .
size: .
CDR3: CASRVSQGSSYEQYF
DNA: TGTGCCAGCAGAGTCAGTCAGGGGAGCTCTTACGAGCAGTATTTC

V: TRBV20-1
J: TRBJ1-1
D: .
size: .
CDR3: CSAMPVEGAVNSEAFF
DNA: TGCAGTGCAATGCCAGTCGAAGGTGCCGTGAACAGTGAAGCTTTCTTT

V: TRBV5-6
J: TRBJ2-3
D: .
size: .
CDR3: CASSSARGITDTQYF
DNA: TGTGCCAGCAGCTCCGCCAGAGGAATCACAGATACGCAGTATTTT

V: TRBV20-1
J: TRBJ2-5
D: .
size: large
CDR3: CSALGVVETQYF
DNA: TGCAGTGCTTTAGGGGTGGTGGAGACCCAGTACTTC

V: TRBV6-2/TRBV6-3
J: TRBJ2-1
D: .
size: medium-sized
CDR3: CASRTGTESYNEQFF
DNA: TGTGCCAGCAGGACCGGGACGGAATCCTACAATGAGCAGTTCTTC

V: TRBV20-1
J: TRBJ1-6
D: .
size: many
CDR3: CSAPGQHYNSPLHF
DNA: TGCAGTGCCCCGGGGCAGCACTATAATTCACCCCTCCACTTT

V: TRBV7-8
J: TRBJ1-1
D: .
size: .
CDR3: CASSQVGSEAFF
DNA: TGTGCCAGCAGCCAAGTAGGTTCTGAAGCTTTCTTT

V: TRBV28
J: TRBJ1-5
D: .
size: .
CDR3: CASNQDLGQPQHF
DNA: TGTGCCAGCAACCAAGACCTCGGCCAGCCCCAGCATTTT

V: TRBV20-1
J: TRBJ2-5
D: .
size: .
CDR3: CSARPVASVEETQYF
DNA: TGTAGTGCTAGACCAGTAGCATCAGTCGAAGAGACCCAGTACTTC

V: TRBV13
J: TRBJ1-4
D: .
size: .
CDR3: CADSSSPGQALFF
DNA: TGTGCCGACAGCTCGTCCCCGGGACAAGCTCTGTTTTTT

V: TRBV5-1
J: TRBJ1-2
D: .
size: .
CDR3: CASSSHRIYGYTF
DNA: TGCGCCAGCAGCTCACATAGGATCTATGGCTACACCTTC

V: TRBV11-1
J: TRBJ2-7
D: TRBD1
size: .
CDR3: CASSPGTDYEHYF
DNA: TGTGCCAGCAGTCCCGGGACAGACTACGAGCACTACTTT

V: TRBV7-8
J: TRBJ2-7
D: .
size: .
CDR3: CTSSLDGLGSSCEQYF
DNA: TGTACCAGCAGCTTAGATGGGCTCGGCAGCTCCTGCGAGCAGTACTTC

V: TRBV20-1
J: TRBJ2-7
D: .
size: .
CDR3: CSARLTSRGSGEQYF
DNA: TGCAGTGCTAGGCTGACAAGCAGGGGCTCGGGTGAGCAGTACTTC

V: TRBV10-3
J: TRBJ2-6
D: TRBD2
size: once
CDR3: CDISEHAISGRDSGANVLTF
DNA: TGTGACATCAGTGAACATGCGATTAGCGGGAGGGATTCTGGGGCCAACGTCCTGACTTTC

V: TRBV20-1
J: TRBJ2-3
D: .
size: few
CDR3: CSAREMGDMQYF
DNA: TGCAGTGCTAGAGAAATGGGGGATATGCAATATTTT

V: TRBV29-1
J: TRBJ2-3
D: .
size: .
CDR3: CSVGERVANTQYF
DNA: TGCAGCGTCGGGGAGCGGGTTGCAAATACGCAGTATTTT

V: TRBV5-6
J: TRBJ2-1
D: TRBD2
size: once
CDR3: CASGTPRTSGRDEQFF
DNA: TGTGCCAGCGGCACGCCCAGGACTAGCGGGAGAGATGAGCAGTTCTTC

V: TRBV20-1
J: TRBJ1-1
D: .
size: few
CDR3: CSAWTEAEAFF
DNA: TGCAGTGCGTGGACAGAGGCGGAGGCTTTCTTT

V: TRBV20-1
J: TRBJ2-7
D: TRBD2
size: .
CDR3: CSARDPWGTSGTEMGLSCEQYF
DNA: TGCAGTGCTAGAGACCCCTGGGGGACTAGCGGGACCGAGATGGGGCTCTCCTGCGAGCAGTACTTC

V: TRBV20-1
J: TRBJ1-1
D: .
size: .
CDR3: CSDRGRANTEVFF
DNA: TGCAGTGATAGGGGCAGGGCGAACACTGAAGTTTTCTTT

V: TRBV12-3/TRBV12-4
J: TRBJ2-1
D: TRBD2
size: few
CDR3: CANSASGTSGRDFF
DNA: TGTGCCAACAGTGCCTCTGGGACTAGCGGGAGAGACTTCTTC

V: TRBV11-2
J: TRBJ2-1
D: .
size: few
CDR3: CASSLEGSLLNEQFF
DNA: TGTGCCAGCAGCTTAGAGGGGAGTCTCCTCAATGAGCAGTTCTTC

V: TRBV20-1
J: TRBJ2-2
D: .
size: many
CDR3: CSANQGHTGELFF
DNA: TGCAGTGCTAACCAGGGGCACACCGGGGAGCTGTTTTTT

V: TRBV20-1
J: TRBJ1-5
D: .
size: .
CDR3: CSAPRGAGINQLQQF
DNA: TGCAGTGCCCCTCGGGGGGCGGGGATCAACCAGCTCCAGCAATTT

V: TRBV11-1
J: TRBJ2-7
D: .
size: .
CDR3: CAGSFFYNTYEQYF
DNA: TGTGCCGGCAGCTTTTTCTACAACACCTACGAGCAGTACTTC

V: TRBV29-1
J: TRBJ2-7
D: TRBD1
size: .
CDR3: CGLFGTGAYEQYF
DNA: TGCGGCCTTTTCGGGACAGGCGCCTACGAGCAGTACTTC

V: TRBV20-1
J: TRBJ2-5
D: .
size: once
CDR3: CNARYGAGHQETQYF
DNA: TGCAATGCTAGATACGGCGCAGGGCACCAAGAGACCCAGTACTTC

V: TRBV14
J: TRBJ2-1
D: TRBD1
size: many
CDR3: CASSQRDRDNEQFF
DNA: TGTGCCAGCAGCCAAAGGGACAGGGATAATGAGCAGTTCTTC

V: TRBV20-1
J: TRBJ2-7
D: TRBD1
size: once
CDR3: CNHSIPTGSSYEQYF
DNA: TGCAATCACTCCATACCGACAGGGAGTAGCTACGAGCAGTACTTC

V: TRBV24-1
J: TRBJ2-5
D: TRBD1
size: .
CDR3: CATSDFGRGSGETQYF
DNA: TGTGCCACCAGTGATTTTGGCAGGGGGTCAGGGGAGACCCAGTACTTC

V: TRBV6-2/TRBV6-3
J: TRBJ1-1
D: TRBD1
size: once
CDR3: CASSRDRVSETFF
DNA: TGTGCCAGCAGTCGAGACAGGGTTTCTGAAACTTTCTTT

V: TRBV29-1
J: TRBJ2-1
D: .
size: .
CDR3: CSVEGKYRDGLSNEQFF
DNA: TGCAGTGTTGAAGGAAAATACCGGGACGGCCTTTCCAATGAGCAGTTCTTC

V: TRBV5-1
J: TRBJ2-3
D: .
size: .
CDR3: CASSYTGQGTDTQYF
DNA: TGCGCTAGCAGCTACACAGGGCAGGGCACAGATACGCAGTATTTT

V: TRBV6-1
J: TRBJ2-3
D: TRBD1
size: .
CDR3: CASTEGQGLNLPQYF
DNA: TGTGCCAGCACAGAGGGACAGGGCCTCAACCTGCCCCAGTATTTT

V: TRBV10-2
J: TRBJ2-7
D: TRBD2
size: .
CDR3: CASSEYGRGSYEQYF
DNA: TGCGCCAGCAGTGAGTATGGACGCGGGAGTTACGAGCAGTACTTC

V: TRBV6-1
J: TRBJ1-3
D: .
size: .
CDR3: CASNPRVSSGNTVYF
DNA: TGTGCCAGCAACCCGAGGGTGAGCTCTGGAAACACCGTATATTTT

V: TRBV6-2/TRBV6-3
J: TRBJ2-1
D: TRBD2
size: .
CDR3: CASSASSGTSGSYEQFF
DNA: TGTGCCAGCAGTGCATCATCCGGGACTAGCGGAAGTTATGAGCAGTTCTTC

V: TRBV6-1
J: TRBJ2-7
D: TRBD2
size: once
CDR3: CASSEAGAESPYEQYF
DNA: TGTGCCAGCAGTGAGGCGGGAGCCGAGAGCCCCTACGAGCAGTACTTC

V: TRBV5-4
J: TRBJ1-6
D: TRBD1
size: many
CDR3: CASSLTGGVYSPLHF
DNA: TGTGCCAGCAGCTTAACAGGGGGCGTATATTCACCCCTCCACTTT

V: TRBV29-1
J: TRBJ2-3
D: TRBD2
size: .
CDR3: CIVAGTSGSDTQYF
DNA: TGCATTGTTGCCGGGACTAGCGGGAGCGATACGCAGTATTTT

V: TRBV5-1
J: TRBJ2-2
D: TRBD1
size: .
CDR3: CASRLRGQVTGELFF
DNA: TGCGCCAGCAGACTCAGGGGGCAGGTCACAGGGGAGCTGTTTTTT

V: TRBV11-2
J: TRBJ1-1
D: .
size: .
CDR3: CASSFYRDEGVNTEAFF
DNA: TGTGCCAGCAGCTTCTACAGGGACGAGGGTGTGAACACTGAAGCTTTCTTT

V: TRBV11-1
J: TRBJ2-2
D: .
size: .
CDR3: CASSYTSGAGDLFF
DNA: TGTGCCAGCAGCTATACAAGTGGCGCCGGGGACCTGTTTTTT

V: TRBV20-1
J: TRBJ2-5
D: .
size: .
CDR3: CSILGRGSWETQCF
DNA: TGCAGTATATTGGGTCGGGGGAGTTGGGAGACCCAGTGCTTC

V: TRBV5-1
J: TRBJ1-2
D: .
size: .
CDR3: CASSLAGHGYGYTF
DNA: TGCGCTAGCAGCTTGGCGGGACACGGCTATGGCTACACCTTC

V: TRBV10-3
J: TRBJ2-3
D: TRBD2
size: .
CDR3: CAFKTSDTDTQYF
DNA: TGTGCCTTCAAGACTAGCGACACAGATACACAGTATTTT

V: TRBV10-3
J: TRBJ2-1
D: .
size: .
CDR3: CAISDLTRNEQFF
DNA: TGTGCCATCAGTGACCTAACGCGCAATGAGCAGTTCTTC

V: TRBV6-5
J: TRBJ2-7
D: .
size: .
CDR3: CASSYSRRKTNEQYF
DNA: TGTGCCAGCAGTTACTCGAGGCGGAAGACGAACGAGCAATACTTC

V: TRBV20-1
J: TRBJ2-7
D: .
size: .
CDR3: CSARDTGKEELYF
DNA: TGCAGTGCCCGGGACACTGGGAAAGAAGAGCTGTACTTC

V: TRBV6-2/TRBV6-3
J: TRBJ2-5
D: .
size: .
CDR3: CVTGAIQETQYF
DNA: TGTGTCACGGGGGCCATACAAGAGACTCAGTACTTC

V: TRBV6-1
J: TRBJ2-2
D: .
size: .
CDR3: CANPKSAGELFF
DNA: TGTGCCAACCCTAAGTCCGCCGGGGAGCTGTTTTTT